The 10 T cell receptor beta chains presented below share a single source sample, sequenced in a study of T cell repertoires in ileal Crohn's disease. The assay was immunoSEQ multiplex PCR, and TCRdb's table has in-frame clones only and misses some. The data hold 7,400 or so clones, with roughly 85% observed a single time. The sample's time point: inflamed ileum from the surgical specimen. The sample comprised ileal tissue. The source of these receptors is an adult with Crohn's disease.

The CDR3 DNA reads as TGTGCCAGCAGCCTCGGACAGGGGAACAACGTCCTGACTTTC. Its protein is CASSLGQGNNVLTF. This chain joins TRBV5-5 and TRBJ2-6; 9 bases are shared with TRBD1. CDR3 length: 14 amino acids. Germline CDR1 is SGHKS and CDR2 is YYEKEE (reference sequence). Unmatched junction bases numbered 5, after V lost 4 bases and J lost 9 bases.

The chain recombines TRBV19 with TRBJ1-4; 9 positions agree with TRBD1. The CDR3 is made up of 14 amino acids. J lost 3 bases, V lost 8 bases, and 4 bases had no gene match. Germline lookup yields CDR1 LNHDA and CDR2 SQIVND (reference sequence). The CDR3, as DNA: TGTGCCAGTCGCGACAGGGGGGCTAATGAAAAACTGTTTTTT. Translation gives CASRDRGANEKLFF.

J is TRBJ1-2 and V is TRBV4-1; tentatively, D is TRBD1 (6 bases). This CDR3 spans 15 amino acids. Germline V gives CDR1 MGHRA, CDR2 YSYEKL. Between the trimmed V and J ends, which lost 1 base and 4 bases, there was a span of 13 bases. The CDR3 sequence: CASSQAEGEGYGYTF. CDR3 nucleotides: TGCGCCAGCAGCCAAGCTGAGGGGGAAGGCTATGGCTACACCTTC.

This rearrangement joins TRBV28 to TRBJ1-5; TRBD1 aligns across 10 bases. This CDR3 spans 16 amino acids. V gave up 6 bases and J gave up 7 bases; unmatched junction bases: 12. Germline CDR1 is MDHEN and CDR2 is SYDVKM. DNA of the CDR3: TGTGCCAGCAGATTTATCGACAGGGGGCTAGGGCAGCCCCAGCATTTT. Protein sequence: CASRFIDRGLGQPQHF.

V usage is TRBV15 and J usage is TRBJ1-1; D possibly corresponds to TRBD1 (6 bases). The CDR3 totals 15 residues. Trimming removed 0 bases at V and 3 bases at J, with 11 bases between. Germline CDR1 LNHNV, CDR2 YYDKDF (reference sequence). The CDR3 nucleotides are TGTGCCACCAGCAGAGATCCACAGGGCGACACTGAAGCTTTCTTT. Protein sequence: CATSRDPQGDTEAFF.

The rearrangement links TRBV7-9 to TRBJ2-1; TRBD2 is a possible D gene (6 bases). The CDR3 runs to 15 residues. The germline CDR1 and CDR2 sequences are SEHNR and FQNEAQ (reference sequence). The V end lost 1 base, the J end lost 8 bases, and 15 bases lay between the germline ends. The CDR3: CASSLGRDQRDEQFF. DNA of the CDR3: TGTGCCAGCAGCTTAGGGCGGGATCAACGGGATGAGCAGTTCTTC.

J is TRBJ1-1 and V is TRBV18; D gene uncertain. Trimming shortened V by 8 bases and J by 1 base, and 8 bases separated the two germline ends. Germline CDR1 reads KGHSH; CDR2 reads LQKENI. The length of the CDR3 is 12 residues. CDR3 DNA: TGTGCCAGCGTCACGGGGAACACTGAAGCTTTCTTT. This sequence encodes CASVTGNTEAFF.

V usage is TRBV18 and J usage is TRBJ2-1; 13 nucleotides match TRBD2. V was clipped by 3 bases and J by 6 bases; unmatched bases: 5. CDR1 and CDR2 from the germline V gene are KGHSH and LQKENI. This CDR3 is built from 16 residues. The CDR3 sequence is CASSPTGLAGSNEQFF. CDR3 in DNA: TGTGCCAGCTCACCTACGGGACTAGCGGGGTCCAATGAGCAGTTCTTC.

V usage is TRBV6-5 and J usage is TRBJ2-3; TRBD1 matches at 9 bases. The germline CDR1 and CDR2 sequences are MNHEY and SVGAGI. This CDR3 contains 15 residues. With 4 bases clipped from V and 10 bases from J, the junction kept 12 bases outside the gene matches. The CDR3 here is CASSFLRTGELPQYF. CDR3 DNA sequence: TGTGCCAGCAGTTTCTTGAGGACAGGGGAACTGCCGCAGTATTTT.

This chain uses TRBV5-4 with TRBJ2-3; the match to TRBD1 covers 10 bases. The CDR3 consists of 16 residues. Germline V CDR1 and CDR2: SGHNT, YYREEE (reference sequence). Trimming at V came to 4 bases and at J to 6 bases, leaving 11 bases not matched to a gene. The chain's CDR3 is CASSMATGGNRDTQYF. CDR3 nucleotide sequence: TGTGCCAGCAGCATGGCGACAGGGGGCAATAGGGATACGCAGTATTTT.